Described below is a single T cell receptor (beta chain) sequence and its context. Its antigen remains unidentified. The germline CDR1 and CDR2 sequences are MGHRA and YSYEKL. This CDR3 is built from 17 residues. Trimming at V came to 4 bases and at J to 4 bases, leaving 15 bases not matched to a gene. Assay used: immunoSEQ multiplex PCR; TCRdb lists only in-frame clones, some missing. This repertoire shows around 23,000 clones, roughly 93% found once; its top ten account for 0.53%. The sample originates from a study of graft-versus-host responses after intestinal transplantation. Study context: Recipients were given multivisceral, liver-intestinal, or isolated intestinal transplants. All recipients were given anti-thymocyte globulin induction, and tacrolimus and steroids were then administered for around three years. Study conclusions and caveats: Individuals carrying graft-donor T cell macrochimerism showed high graft-versus-host to host-versus-graft clonal ratios in allografts. Some GvH clones were seen earlier in gut or blood, suggesting intestinal origin.

This rearrangement joins TRBV4-1 to TRBJ1-1; TRBD1 matches at 7 bases. The TCR originated in a human patient who received an intestinal transplant, so some T cells may come from the graft donor. Sequences were derived from PBMCs, sampled 18 days after transplant. The CDR3 protein is CASSLGTGEGLSTEAFF. The CDR3 DNA reads TGCGCCAGCAGCCTCGGTACAGGGGAGGGGTTGTCCACTGAAGCTTTCTTT.